This T cell receptor beta chain was identified during a study of control samples from healthy donors and cancer patients. CDR1 and CDR2 (germline): LGHNA, YNFKEQ. V gave up 1 base and J gave up 1 base, with 8 bases separating them. This CDR3 is built from 16 residues. Assay used: immunoSEQ multiplex PCR; TCRdb lists only in-frame clones, some missing. The sample lists 100,000 or so clones, approximately 83% occurring once. This clonotype originated in a woman aged 45 to 65 in good health. The sequenced material came from blood. The chain combines TRBV4-2 with TRBJ1-6; D ambiguous. This chain's CDR3 is CASSQVTGSYNSPLHF. The DNA of the CDR3 is TGTGCCAGCAGCCAAGTTACGGGTTCCTATAATTCACCCCTCCACTTT.